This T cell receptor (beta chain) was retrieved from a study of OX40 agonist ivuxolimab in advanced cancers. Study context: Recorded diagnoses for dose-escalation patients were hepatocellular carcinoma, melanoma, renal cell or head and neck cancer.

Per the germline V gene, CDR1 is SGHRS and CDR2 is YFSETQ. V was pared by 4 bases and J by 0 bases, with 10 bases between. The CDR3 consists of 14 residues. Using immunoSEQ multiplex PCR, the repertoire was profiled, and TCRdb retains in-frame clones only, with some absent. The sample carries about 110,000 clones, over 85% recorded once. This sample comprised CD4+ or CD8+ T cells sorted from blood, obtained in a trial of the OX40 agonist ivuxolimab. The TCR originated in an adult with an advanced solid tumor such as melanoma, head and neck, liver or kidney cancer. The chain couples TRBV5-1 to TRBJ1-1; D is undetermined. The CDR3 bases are TGCGCCAGCAGCATCGAAGGGATGAACACTGAAGCTTTCTTT. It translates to CASSIEGMNTEAFF.